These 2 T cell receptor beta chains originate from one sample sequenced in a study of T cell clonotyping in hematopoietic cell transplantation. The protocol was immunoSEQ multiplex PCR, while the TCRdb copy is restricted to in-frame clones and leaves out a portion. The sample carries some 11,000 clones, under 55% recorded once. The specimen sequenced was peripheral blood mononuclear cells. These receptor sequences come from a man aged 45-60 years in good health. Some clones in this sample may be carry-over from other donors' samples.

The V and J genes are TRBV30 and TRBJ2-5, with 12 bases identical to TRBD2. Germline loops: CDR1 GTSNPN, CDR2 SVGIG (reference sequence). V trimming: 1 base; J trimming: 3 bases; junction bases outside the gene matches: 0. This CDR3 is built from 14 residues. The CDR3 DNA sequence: TGTGCCTGGAGTGGACTAGCGGGGGAAGAGACCCAGTACTTC. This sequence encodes CAWSGLAGEETQYF.

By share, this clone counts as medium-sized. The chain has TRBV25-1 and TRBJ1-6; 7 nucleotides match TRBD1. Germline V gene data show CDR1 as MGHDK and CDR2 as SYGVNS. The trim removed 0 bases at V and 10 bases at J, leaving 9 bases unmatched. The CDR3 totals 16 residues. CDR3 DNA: TGTGCCAGCAGTGAATATTCGGACAGGTCATACTCACCCCTCCACTTT. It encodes CASSEYSDRSYSPLHF.